The rows below give T cell receptor beta chains drawn from one sample of a study of T cells in Graves' hyperthyroidism and ophthalmopathy. TCRdb reprocessed the multiplex PCR reads with MiXCR, giving one entry per CDR3 protein. The sample lists about 320,000 distinct CDR3 sequences; roughly 17% were seen once. Sample: blood. The receptors derive from a man younger than 45 with Graves' hyperthyroidism. Both conserved end residues are part of each CDR3. D genes are given only for firm matches. Size is omitted from some rows. Given values are once, few, many or a class for expanded clones.

TRBJ2-1 TRBD2 - TRBV7-9 TGTGCCAGCAGCGCAATCGAATCGACTAGCACGCCTAATGAGCAGTTCTTC CASSAIESTSTPNEQFF
TRBJ1-1 - many TRBV3-1 TGTGCCAGCAGGAGAAACCGGAACACTGAAGCTTTCTTT CASRRNRNTEAFF
TRBJ1-2 TRBD1 many TRBV7-2 TGTGCCAGCAGCCAGAGACAGGGCGCCTATGGCTACACCTTC CASSQRQGAYGYTF
TRBJ2-7 - many TRBV7-2 TGTGCCAGCAGCAATAGGGTGGGGCGCTACTACGAGCAGTACTTC CASSNRVGRYYEQYF
TRBJ2-3 TRBD2 many TRBV20-1 TGCAGTGCTGATACTAGCGCGAGGGGAGATACGCAGTATTTT CSADTSARGDTQYF
TRBJ1-1 TRBD1 many TRBV29-1 TGCAGTGGGACAGCGAACACTGAAGCTTTCTTT CSGTANTEAFF
TRBJ2-3 - many TRBV9 TGTGCCAGCAGCCAAGGCAGTGGAGCGCTTAGCACAGATACGCAGTATTTT CASSQGSGALSTDTQYF
TRBJ1-2 TRBD1 few TRBV7-9 TGTGCCAGCAGCTTATTAGACAGGGCAGGCTACACCTTC CASSLLDRAGYTF
TRBJ2-7 TRBD2 many TRBV12-3/TRBV12-4 TGTGCCAGCAGTTGGACTACTAGCGGGAGGTCCGAGCAGTACTTC CASSWTTSGRSEQYF
TRBJ2-5 - many TRBV27 TGTGCCAGCAGTAAAAACCAGGGCCTAAAACAAGAGACCCAGTACTTC CASSKNQGLKQETQYF
TRBJ2-2 - many TRBV28 TGTGCCAGCAGTTCAACTAACACCGGGGAGCTGTTTTTT CASSSTNTGELFF
TRBJ1-2 - many TRBV6-1 TGTGCCAGCAGTGAAAAAGGCTATGGCTACACCTTC CASSEKGYGYTF
TRBJ2-2 - - TRBV7-2 TGTGCCAGCAGCTTCCGTACCACCGGGGAGCTGTTTTTT CASSFRTTGELFF
TRBJ2-3 - - TRBV6-2/TRBV6-3 TGTGCCAGCAGGAGGGGACTGGAACCCACAGATACGCAGTATTTT CASRRGLEPTDTQYF
TRBJ2-2 - many TRBV12-3/TRBV12-4 TGTGCCAGCAGGGCTGGCGGGACGAACACCGGGGAGCTGTTTTTT CASRAGGTNTGELFF
TRBJ2-1 TRBD2 many TRBV5-6 TGTGCCAGCAGCTACTGGACTAGCGGGAGTTACAATGAGCAGTTCTTC CASSYWTSGSYNEQFF
TRBJ2-7 TRBD1 - TRBV20-1 TGCAGTGCTCCGAACGTCCGGGTCAGGGGGCTCGAGCAGTACTTC CSAPNVRVRGLEQYF
TRBJ1-2 TRBD1 few TRBV24-1 TGTGCCACCCAAGGACAGGAGGACTATGGCTACACCTTC CATQGQEDYGYTF
TRBJ2-7 - few TRBV13 TGTGCCAGCAGCTCAAGACAGGTGAGCTCCTACGAGCAGTACTTC CASSSRQVSSYEQYF
TRBJ2-1 TRBD2 many TRBV2 TGTGCCAGCAGTGAAATGGGCGGGAGAAACGGGAATGAGCAGTTCTTC CASSEMGGRNGNEQFF
TRBJ2-1 - many TRBV7-3 TGTGCCAGCAGCTGGGAGCGGTCCCCCCCCTATGAGCAGTTCTTC CASSWERSPPYEQFF
TRBJ2-1 TRBD2 many TRBV20-1 TGCAGTGCTAGAGGTAGCGGGAGGAAATACAATGAGCAGTTCTTC CSARGSGRKYNEQFF
TRBJ1-2 TRBD1 few TRBV7-8 TGTGCCAGCAGCGGCCCATCCGGGACAGGGGGCGGCTACACCTTC CASSGPSGTGGGYTF
TRBJ2-1 TRBD1 many TRBV12-3/TRBV12-4 TGTGCCAGCAGTTCCTCCGGGACAGGGGGCAATGAGCAGTTCTTC CASSSSGTGGNEQFF
TRBJ1-1 - - TRBV7-6 TGTGCCAGCAGCTTAGATATAAGAGGGATGAACACTGAAGCTTTCTTT CASSLDIRGMNTEAFF
TRBJ2-3 TRBD2 few TRBV9 TGTGCCAGCAGCGTAGGCGGGAGACCAGATACGCAGTATTTT CASSVGGRPDTQYF
TRBJ2-1 - - TRBV10-3 TGTGCCATCCAAGGGATTAGCAATTCGGGTGAGCAGTTCTTC CAIQGISNSGEQFF
TRBJ2-7 - - TRBV3-1 TGTGCCAGCAGCCAATTCACTGAGAACGAGCAGTACTTC CASSQFTENEQYF
TRBJ2-3 TRBD2 many TRBV7-3 TGTGCCAGCAGCTTCGATCGGAGCGGGAGTACAGATACGCAGTATTTT CASSFDRSGSTDTQYF
TRBJ1-2 - - TRBV4-2 TGTGCCAGCAGCCAAGAGGAAATGGTTCAGGATGGCTACACCTTC CASSQEEMVQDGYTF
TRBJ2-3 - many TRBV2 TGTGCCAGCAGGATGGCGCAGGACCTCACAGATACGCAGTATTTT CASRMAQDLTDTQYF
TRBJ2-3 TRBD2 - TRBV20-1 TGCAGTGCCCTCGGTAGCGGGATAAGCACAGATACGCAGTATTTT CSALGSGISTDTQYF
TRBJ2-7 TRBD2 many TRBV28 TGTGCCAGCAGTTCCGGGACTATCTACCACGAGCAGTACTTC CASSSGTIYHEQYF
TRBJ1-2 - - TRBV5-1 TGCGCCAGCAGCTTGGACATCCTTTATGGCTACACCTTC CASSLDILYGYTF
TRBJ2-5 TRBD2 - TRBV11-1 TGTGCCAGCAGCCCCCCAGGTAGCGGGGACCTCCAAGAGACCCAGTACTTC CASSPPGSGDLQETQYF
TRBJ1-2 - many TRBV20-1 TGCAGTGCTAGCTGGGGGGGCTACACCTTC CSASWGGYTF
TRBJ2-3 TRBD2 many TRBV6-1 TGTGCCAGCAGGCCCTCGACTAGCGGAGGGGAGACTGGCACAGATACGCAGTATTTT CASRPSTSGGETGTDTQYF
TRBJ2-3 TRBD1 - TRBV6-5 TGTGCCAGCAGACTCGGACAGGGGGCAGATACGCAGTATTTT CASRLGQGADTQYF
TRBJ2-5 - many TRBV6-1 TGTGCCAGCAGTTTGGGGACACTAGGAGAGACCCAGTACTTC CASSLGTLGETQYF
TRBJ2-7 TRBD2 - TRBV3-1 TGTGCCAGCAGCCAACAGATACTAGCGGGAACGGACGAGCAGTACTTC CASSQQILAGTDEQYF
TRBJ2-1 TRBD2 many TRBV20-1 TGCAGTGCTTCCCGTCGCGGGAGGTCCTACAATGAGCAGTTCTTC CSASRRGRSYNEQFF
TRBJ2-3 - few TRBV27 TGTGCCAGCGGGCGGAGGGAGACAGATACGCAGTATTTT CASGRRETDTQYF
TRBJ1-2 - many TRBV28 TGTGCCAGCAGTTTAATATCCCCTGGGGGGGCGCAATATGGCTACACCTTC CASSLISPGGAQYGYTF
TRBJ2-5 - - TRBV7-2 TGTGCCAGCAGCTTAGCGCTGTCGATCCAAGAGACCCAGTACTTC CASSLALSIQETQYF
TRBJ1-2 - - TRBV2 TGTGCCAGCATATTGACAGGCACTAACTATGGCTACACCTTC CASILTGTNYGYTF
TRBJ1-1 - many TRBV6-1 TGTGCCAGCAGTGAAGGGGGTAAGGGGTACACTGAAGCTTTCTTT CASSEGGKGYTEAFF
TRBJ2-2 TRBD2 many TRBV6-1 TGTGCCAGCAACAGCGGGGACACCGGGGAGCTGTTTTTT CASNSGDTGELFF
TRBJ1-4 - few TRBV6-1 TGTGCCAGTTGGATCGCTAATGAAAAACTGTTTTTT CASWIANEKLFF
TRBJ2-4 TRBD1 many TRBV28 TGTGCCAGCAGTTACCGCCCACACAGGGGGCCCGCCAAAAACATTCAGTACTTC CASSYRPHRGPAKNIQYF
TRBJ1-1 - many TRBV3-1 TGTGCCAGCAGCCAGGGCGGTGAAGCTTTCTTT CASSQGGEAFF
TRBJ2-3 TRBD2 few TRBV7-9 TGTGCCAGCAGCTCCCGGGGACTAGCGGGAGAACAAGATACGCAGTATTTT CASSSRGLAGEQDTQYF
TRBJ2-5 - many TRBV12-3/TRBV12-4 TGTGCCAGCAGTTTTAAGCGGGTGGAGACCCAGTACTTC CASSFKRVETQYF
TRBJ2-2 TRBD1 few TRBV2 TGTGCCAGCAGGCCACAGGGGACCACCGGGGAGCTGTTTTTT CASRPQGTTGELFF
TRBJ2-5 TRBD2 few TRBV11-2 TGTGCCAGCAGCCCCGGAAAGGCTAGCGGCCACCAAGGGACCCAGTACTTC CASSPGKASGHQGTQYF
TRBJ1-2 TRBD1 - TRBV2 TGTGCCGGGACAGTTGAGGGGTATAGCTATGGCTACACCTTC CAGTVEGYSYGYTF
TRBJ2-5 TRBD2 many TRBV12-3/TRBV12-4 TGTGCCAGCAGTCAGAGCGGGGCAGGGGAGACCCAGTACTTC CASSQSGAGETQYF
TRBJ2-2 TRBD2 many TRBV12-3/TRBV12-4 TGTGCCAATGGACAGGGGGGACTAGCGGGAGTGGCCGGGGAGCTGTTTTTT CANGQGGLAGVAGELFF
TRBJ2-6 TRBD1 - TRBV13 TGTGCCAGCAGTTTACAGACAGGGGGCTCTGGGGCCAACGTCCTGACTTTC CASSLQTGGSGANVLTF
TRBJ1-2 - - TRBV29-1 TGCAGCGCTCCTTCGGACTGGGGGGGCTACACCTTC CSAPSDWGGYTF
TRBJ1-1 - many TRBV5-1 TGCGCCAGCAGCCAGCTGGGGACGGTTTCATACACTGAAGCTTTCTTT CASSQLGTVSYTEAFF